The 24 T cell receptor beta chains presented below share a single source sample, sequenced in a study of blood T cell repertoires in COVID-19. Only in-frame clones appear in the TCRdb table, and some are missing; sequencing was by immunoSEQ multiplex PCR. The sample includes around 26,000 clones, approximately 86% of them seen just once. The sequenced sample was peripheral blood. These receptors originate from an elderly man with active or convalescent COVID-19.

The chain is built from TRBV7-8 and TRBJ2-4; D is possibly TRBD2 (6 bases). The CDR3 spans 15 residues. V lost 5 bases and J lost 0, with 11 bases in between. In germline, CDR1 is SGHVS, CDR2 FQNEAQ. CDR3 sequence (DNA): TGTGCCAGCAGCCTCGGGAGACTAGCCAAAAACATTCAGTACTTC. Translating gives CASSLGRLAKNIQYF.

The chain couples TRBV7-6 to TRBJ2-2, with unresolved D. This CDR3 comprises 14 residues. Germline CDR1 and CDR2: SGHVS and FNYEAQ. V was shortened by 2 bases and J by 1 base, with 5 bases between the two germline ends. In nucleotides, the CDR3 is TGTGCCAGCAGCTTAATCATGAACACCGGGGAGCTGTTTTTT. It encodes CASSLIMNTGELFF.

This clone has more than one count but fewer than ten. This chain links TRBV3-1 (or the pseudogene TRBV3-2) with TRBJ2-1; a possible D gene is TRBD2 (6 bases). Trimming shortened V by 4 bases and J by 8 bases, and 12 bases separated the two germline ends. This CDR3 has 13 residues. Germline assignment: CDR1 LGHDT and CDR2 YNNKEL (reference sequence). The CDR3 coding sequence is TGTGCCAGCAGCCTACCGCCGGGAGATGAGCAGTTCTTC. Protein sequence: CASSLPPGDEQFF.

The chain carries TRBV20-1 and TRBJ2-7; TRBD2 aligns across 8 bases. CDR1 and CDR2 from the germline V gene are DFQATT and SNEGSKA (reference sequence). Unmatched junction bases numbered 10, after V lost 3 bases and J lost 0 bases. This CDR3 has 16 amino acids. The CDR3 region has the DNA TGCAGTGCTAGTTCTGAGGGCGGGAGGAGCTCCTACGAGCAGTACTTC. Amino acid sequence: CSASSEGGRSSYEQYF.

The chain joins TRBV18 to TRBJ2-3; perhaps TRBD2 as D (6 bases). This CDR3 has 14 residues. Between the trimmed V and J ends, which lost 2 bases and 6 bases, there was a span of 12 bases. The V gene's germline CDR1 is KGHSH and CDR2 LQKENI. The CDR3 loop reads CASSPVEREDTQYF. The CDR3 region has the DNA TGTGCCAGCTCACCAGTCGAACGGGAGGATACGCAGTATTTT.

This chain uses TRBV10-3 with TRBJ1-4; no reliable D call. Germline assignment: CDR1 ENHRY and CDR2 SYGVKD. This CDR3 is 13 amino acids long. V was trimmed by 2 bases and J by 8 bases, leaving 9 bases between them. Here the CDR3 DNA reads TGTGCCATCAGTGAGGTATCAGGAGAAAAACTGTTTTTT. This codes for CAISEVSGEKLFF.

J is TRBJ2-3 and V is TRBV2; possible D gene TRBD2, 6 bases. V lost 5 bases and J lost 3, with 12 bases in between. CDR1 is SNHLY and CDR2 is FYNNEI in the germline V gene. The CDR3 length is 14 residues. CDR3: CASSLSRGTDTQYF. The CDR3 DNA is TGTGCCAGCAGTCTTTCCCGGGGGACAGATACGCAGTATTTT.

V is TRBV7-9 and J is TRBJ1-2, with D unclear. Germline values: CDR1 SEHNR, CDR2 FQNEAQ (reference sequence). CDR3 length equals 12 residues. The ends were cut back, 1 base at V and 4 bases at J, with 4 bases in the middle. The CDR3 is CASSLVLYGYTF. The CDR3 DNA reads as TGTGCCAGCAGCTTAGTCCTCTATGGCTACACCTTC.

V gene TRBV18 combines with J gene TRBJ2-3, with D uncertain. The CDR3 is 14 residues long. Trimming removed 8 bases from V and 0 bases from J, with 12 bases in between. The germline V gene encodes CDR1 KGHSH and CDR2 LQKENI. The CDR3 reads CASAALGSTDTQYF. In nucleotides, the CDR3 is TGTGCCAGCGCGGCGTTGGGTAGCACAGATACGCAGTATTTT.

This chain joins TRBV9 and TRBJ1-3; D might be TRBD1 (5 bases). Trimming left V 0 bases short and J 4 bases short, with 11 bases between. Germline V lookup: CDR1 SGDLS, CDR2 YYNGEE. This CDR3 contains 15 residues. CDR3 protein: CASSVDPGLGNTIYF. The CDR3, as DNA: TGTGCCAGCAGCGTAGACCCAGGGCTGGGAAACACCATATATTTT.

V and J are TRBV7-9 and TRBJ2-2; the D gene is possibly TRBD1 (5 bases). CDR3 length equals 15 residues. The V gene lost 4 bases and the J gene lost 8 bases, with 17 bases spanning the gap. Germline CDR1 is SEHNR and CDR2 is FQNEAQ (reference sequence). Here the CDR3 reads CASSSPGRIKGELFF. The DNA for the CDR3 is TGTGCCAGCAGCTCTCCAGGGCGGATCAAGGGGGAGCTGTTTTTT.

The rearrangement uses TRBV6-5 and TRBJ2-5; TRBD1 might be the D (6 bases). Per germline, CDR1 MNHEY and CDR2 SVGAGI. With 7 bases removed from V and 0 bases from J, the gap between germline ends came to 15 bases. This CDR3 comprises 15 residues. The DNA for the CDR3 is TGTGCCAGCAACATGGACAGTCCGTACCAAGAGACCCAGTACTTC. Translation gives CASNMDSPYQETQYF.

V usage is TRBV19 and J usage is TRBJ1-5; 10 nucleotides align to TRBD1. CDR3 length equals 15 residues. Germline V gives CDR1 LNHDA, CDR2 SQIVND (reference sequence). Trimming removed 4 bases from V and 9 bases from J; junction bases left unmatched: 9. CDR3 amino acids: CASSNTGTGVRPQHF. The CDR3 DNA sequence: TGTGCCAGTAGTAACACCGGGACAGGGGTTCGGCCCCAGCATTTT.

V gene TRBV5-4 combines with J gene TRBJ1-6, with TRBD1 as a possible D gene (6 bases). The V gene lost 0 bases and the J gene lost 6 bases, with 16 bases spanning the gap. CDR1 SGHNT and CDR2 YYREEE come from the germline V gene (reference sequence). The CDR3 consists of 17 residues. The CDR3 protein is CASSLAGGGAGNSPLHF. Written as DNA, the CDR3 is TGTGCCAGCAGCTTGGCCGGTGGGGGGGCGGGTAATTCACCCCTCCACTTT.

The CDR3 region is CASSLGSEIYEQYF. The CDR3 DNA reads as TGTGCCAGCAGCTTGGGTAGCGAGATCTACGAGCAGTACTTC. The rearrangement uses TRBV5-6 and TRBJ2-7; perhaps TRBD2 as D (5 bases). V lost 0 bases and J lost 3, with 10 bases in between. Germline V gene data show CDR1 as SGHDT and CDR2 as YYEEEE. The CDR3 contains 14 residues.

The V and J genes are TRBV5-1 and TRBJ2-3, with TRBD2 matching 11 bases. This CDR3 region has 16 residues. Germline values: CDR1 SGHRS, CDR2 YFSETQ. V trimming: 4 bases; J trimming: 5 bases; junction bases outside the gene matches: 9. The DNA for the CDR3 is TGCGCCAGCAGCCGGAAGACTAGCGGGGCCCTAGATACGCAGTATTTT. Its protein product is CASSRKTSGALDTQYF.

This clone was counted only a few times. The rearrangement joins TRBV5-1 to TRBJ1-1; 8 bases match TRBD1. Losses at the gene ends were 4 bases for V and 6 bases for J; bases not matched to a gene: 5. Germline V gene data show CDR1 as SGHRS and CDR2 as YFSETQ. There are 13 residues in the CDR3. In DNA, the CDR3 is TGCGCCAGCAGCCCGGCGACAGGGGCTGAAGCTTTCTTT. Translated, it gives CASSPATGAEAFF.

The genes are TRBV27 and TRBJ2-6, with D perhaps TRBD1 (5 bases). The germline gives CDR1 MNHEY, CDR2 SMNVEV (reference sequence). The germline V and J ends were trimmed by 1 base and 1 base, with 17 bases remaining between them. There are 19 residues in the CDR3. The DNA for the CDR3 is TGTGCCAGCAGTTTATTAGGGGTTAACTACCCTTCTGGGGCCAACGTCCTGACTTTC. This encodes CASSLLGVNYPSGANVLTF. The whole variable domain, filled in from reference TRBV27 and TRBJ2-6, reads EAQVTQNPRYLITVTGKKLTVTCSQNMNHEYMSWYRQDPGLGLRQIYYSMNVEVTDKGDVPEGYKVSRKEKRNFPLILESPSPNQTSLYFCASSLLGVNYPSGANVLTFGAGSRLTVL.

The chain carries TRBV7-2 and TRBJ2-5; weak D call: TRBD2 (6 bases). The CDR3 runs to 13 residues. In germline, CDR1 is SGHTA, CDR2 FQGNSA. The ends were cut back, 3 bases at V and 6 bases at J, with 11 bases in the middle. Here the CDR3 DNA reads TGTGCCAGCAGCTTCACCGGGAGCCAGACCCAGTACTTC. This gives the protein CASSFTGSQTQYF.

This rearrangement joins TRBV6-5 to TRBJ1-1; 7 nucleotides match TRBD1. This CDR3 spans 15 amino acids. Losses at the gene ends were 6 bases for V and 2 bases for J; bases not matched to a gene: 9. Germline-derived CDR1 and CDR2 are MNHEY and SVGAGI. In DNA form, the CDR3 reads TGTGCCAGCAGACCCGGGACAGTCGTCAACACTGAAGCTTTCTTT. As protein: CASRPGTVVNTEAFF.

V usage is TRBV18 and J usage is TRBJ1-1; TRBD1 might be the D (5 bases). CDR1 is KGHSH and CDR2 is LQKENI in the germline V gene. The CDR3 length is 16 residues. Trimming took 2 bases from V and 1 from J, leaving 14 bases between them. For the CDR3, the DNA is TGTGCCAGCTCACCATTGGGGGAGGGGTCGAACACTGAAGCTTTCTTT. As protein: CASSPLGEGSNTEAFF. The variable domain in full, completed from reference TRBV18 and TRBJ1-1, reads NAGVMQNPRHLVRRRGQEARLRCSPMKGHSHVYWYRQLPEEGLKFMVYLQKENIIDESGMPKERFSAEFPKEGPSILRIQQVVRGDSAAYFCASSPLGEGSNTEAFFGQGTRLTVV.

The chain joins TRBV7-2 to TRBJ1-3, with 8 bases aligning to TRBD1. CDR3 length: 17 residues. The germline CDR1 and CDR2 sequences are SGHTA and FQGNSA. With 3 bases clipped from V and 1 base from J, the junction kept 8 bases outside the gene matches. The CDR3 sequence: CASSFSSGGLSGNTIYF. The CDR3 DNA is TGTGCCAGCAGCTTTAGTTCAGGGGGCCTATCTGGAAACACCATATATTTT.

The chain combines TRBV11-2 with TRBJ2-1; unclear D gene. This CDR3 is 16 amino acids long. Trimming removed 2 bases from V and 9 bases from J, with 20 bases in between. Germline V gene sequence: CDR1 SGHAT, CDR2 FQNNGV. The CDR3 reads CASSLSRRSELGEQFF. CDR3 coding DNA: TGTGCCAGCAGCTTATCGCGGCGGTCAGAGTTGGGTGAGCAGTTCTTC.

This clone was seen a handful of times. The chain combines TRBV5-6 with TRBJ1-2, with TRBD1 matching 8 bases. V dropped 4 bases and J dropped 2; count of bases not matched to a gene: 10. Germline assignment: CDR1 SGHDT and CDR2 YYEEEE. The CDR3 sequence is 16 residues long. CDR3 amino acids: CASSPNVGTGNYGYTF. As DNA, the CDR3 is TGTGCCAGCAGCCCCAATGTGGGGACAGGAAACTATGGCTACACCTTC. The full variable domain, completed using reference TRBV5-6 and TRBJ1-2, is DAGVTQSPTHLIKTRGQQVTLRCSPKSGHDTVSWYQQALGQGPQFIFQYYEEEERQRGNFPDRFSGHQFPNYSSELNVNALLLGDSALYLCASSPNVGTGNYGYTFGSGTRLTVV.